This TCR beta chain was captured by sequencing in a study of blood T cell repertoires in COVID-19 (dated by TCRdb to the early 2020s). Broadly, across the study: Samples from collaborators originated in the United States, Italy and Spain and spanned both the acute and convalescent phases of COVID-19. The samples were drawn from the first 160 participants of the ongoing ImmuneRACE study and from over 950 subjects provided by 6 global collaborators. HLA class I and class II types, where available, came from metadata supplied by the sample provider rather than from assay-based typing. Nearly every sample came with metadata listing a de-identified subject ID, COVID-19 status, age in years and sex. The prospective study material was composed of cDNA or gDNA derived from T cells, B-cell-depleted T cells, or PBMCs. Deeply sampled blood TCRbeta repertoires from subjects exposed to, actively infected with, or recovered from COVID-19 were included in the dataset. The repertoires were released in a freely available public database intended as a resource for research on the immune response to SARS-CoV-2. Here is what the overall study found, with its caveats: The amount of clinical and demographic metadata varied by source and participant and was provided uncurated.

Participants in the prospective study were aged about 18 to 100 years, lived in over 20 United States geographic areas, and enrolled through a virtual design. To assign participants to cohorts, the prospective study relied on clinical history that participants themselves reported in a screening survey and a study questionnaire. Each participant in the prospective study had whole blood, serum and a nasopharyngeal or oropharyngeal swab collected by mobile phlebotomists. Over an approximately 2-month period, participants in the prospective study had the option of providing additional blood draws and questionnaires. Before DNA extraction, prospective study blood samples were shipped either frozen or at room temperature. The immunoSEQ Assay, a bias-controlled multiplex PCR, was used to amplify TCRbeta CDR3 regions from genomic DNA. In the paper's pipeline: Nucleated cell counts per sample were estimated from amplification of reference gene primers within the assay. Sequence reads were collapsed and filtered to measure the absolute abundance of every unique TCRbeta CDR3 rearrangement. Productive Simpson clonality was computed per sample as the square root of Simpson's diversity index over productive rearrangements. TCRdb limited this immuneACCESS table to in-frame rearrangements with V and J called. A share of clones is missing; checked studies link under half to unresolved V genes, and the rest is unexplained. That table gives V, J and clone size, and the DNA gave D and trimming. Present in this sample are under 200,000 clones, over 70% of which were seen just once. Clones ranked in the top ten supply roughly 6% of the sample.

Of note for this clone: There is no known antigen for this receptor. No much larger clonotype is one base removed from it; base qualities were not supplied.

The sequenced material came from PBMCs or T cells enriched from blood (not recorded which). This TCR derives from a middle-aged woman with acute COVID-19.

The CDR3 loop reads CASSSIPGQDIDSGVTIYF. At the DNA level, the sequence is TGTGCCAGCAGCTCAATACCGGGACAGGATATTGACTCTGGGGTCACCATATATTTT. The sequence links TRBV7-9 to TRBJ1-3, with 8 bases in between that match TRBD1. Germline trimming: 4 bases from V, 9 bases from J; junction bases outside gene matches: 23. Inclusive of the bounding cysteine and phenylalanine, the CDR3 is 19 residues long. The retained sequence is limited to the CDR3, 57 bases, with the frame set at the first base. The germline V gene (reference sequence) specifies SEHNR as CDR1 and FQNEAQ as CDR2.